The source of this T cell receptor (beta chain) is a study of T cells in Graves' hyperthyroidism and ophthalmopathy. What was amplified from RNA transcripts were TCR beta CDR3 regions. HTBI primers were the set used in a first-round RT-PCR of the TCR CDR3. TCRdb re-derived calls from the multiplex PCR reads in MiXCR, one entry per CDR3 protein. The sample records some 800,000 distinct CDR3 sequences, about two fifths being singletons. The CDR3 sequence is 14 residues long. CDR1 is DFQATT, CDR2 SNEGSKA, per germline (reference sequence). V shed 5 bases, J shed 2 bases, and the junction held 7 bases outside the gene matches. Exclusion of a patient resulted from uncontrolled infection, other autoimmune disease, pregnancy or lactation.

Sequencing was done on a sample of blood. The rearrangement links TRBV20-1 to TRBJ2-5, with 8 bases aligning to TRBD2. This clonotype was sampled from a man aged 18 to 35 with Graves' hyperthyroidism. The CDR3 bases are TGCAGTGCTGGTAGCGGGGAACCTCAAGAGACCCAGTACTTC. Translating it yields CSAGSGEPQETQYF.